A selection of T cell receptor beta chains follows, all from one sample in a study of cytomegalovirus exposure and HLA in healthy donors. Sequencing used immunoSEQ multiplex PCR; TCRdb keeps in-frame clones, though not all of them. The sample consists of 33,000 or so clones, roughly nine tenths of them appearing once. Sequencing was performed on PBMCs. All receptors come from a woman aged 18-29 years in good health and CMV-seronegative. The CDR3 runs from the conserved cysteine through the conserved F or W. D genes are given only for firm matches. Only some rows state a clone size, as once, few, many or a class for expanded clones.

v_gene: TRBV15
j_gene: TRBJ2-1
abundance: .
d_gene: TRBD2
CDR3aa: CATSRFSGIPNGQFF
CDR3nt: TGTGCCACCAGCAGATTCAGCGGGATCCCCAATGGGCAGTTCTTC

v_gene: TRBV27
j_gene: TRBJ1-2
abundance: .
d_gene: .
CDR3aa: CASRFSGYYGYTF
CDR3nt: TGTGCCAGCAGATTTAGCGGATACTATGGCTACACCTTC

v_gene: TRBV7-9
j_gene: TRBJ2-7
abundance: .
d_gene: .
CDR3aa: CASSYGRRGRETYEQYF
CDR3nt: TGTGCCAGCAGCTATGGGAGGAGGGGACGGGAGACCTACGAGCAGTACTTC

v_gene: TRBV5-1
j_gene: TRBJ1-2
abundance: .
d_gene: TRBD1
CDR3aa: CASTPGTGGNYGYTF
CDR3nt: TGCGCCAGCACCCCCGGGACAGGGGGTAACTATGGCTACACCTTC

v_gene: TRBV28
j_gene: TRBJ2-3
abundance: .
d_gene: .
CDR3aa: CASRRDGPTDTQYF
CDR3nt: TGTGCCAGCAGGCGGGACGGCCCCACAGATACGCAGTATTTT

v_gene: TRBV4-3
j_gene: TRBJ2-7
abundance: .
d_gene: TRBD2
CDR3aa: CASSQDFIGGGEQYF
CDR3nt: TGCGCCAGCAGCCAAGATTTTATCGGCGGGGGCGAGCAGTACTTC

v_gene: TRBV19
j_gene: TRBJ2-3
abundance: .
d_gene: TRBD1
CDR3aa: CASRAPGQGTDTQYF
CDR3nt: TGTGCCAGTAGGGCACCGGGACAGGGGACAGATACGCAGTATTTT

v_gene: TRBV7-9
j_gene: TRBJ1-1
abundance: .
d_gene: .
CDR3aa: CASSVTTRMNTEAFF
CDR3nt: TGTGCCAGCAGCGTAACGACTAGAATGAACACTGAAGCTTTCTTT

v_gene: TRBV7-9
j_gene: TRBJ2-7
abundance: .
d_gene: TRBD2
CDR3aa: CSSSHSGSQDEQYF
CDR3nt: TGTTCCAGCAGCCATAGCGGGAGTCAGGACGAGCAATACTTC

v_gene: TRBV11-3
j_gene: TRBJ2-1
abundance: .
d_gene: .
CDR3aa: CASSQGPSGYNEQFF
CDR3nt: TGTGCCAGCAGCCAGGGGCCTAGTGGGTACAATGAGCAGTTCTTC

v_gene: TRBV20-1
j_gene: TRBJ1-2
abundance: .
d_gene: .
CDR3aa: CSAIYGYTF
CDR3nt: TGCAGTGCTATATATGGCTACACCTTC

v_gene: TRBV5-1
j_gene: TRBJ1-1
abundance: .
d_gene: .
CDR3aa: CASSLASGGRSEAFF
CDR3nt: TGCGCCAGCAGCTTGGCCTCGGGGGGCCGGTCTGAAGCTTTCTTT

v_gene: TRBV2
j_gene: TRBJ2-2
abundance: .
d_gene: .
CDR3aa: CASSAGRGVGELFF
CDR3nt: TGTGCCAGCAGTGCCGGGAGAGGGGTCGGGGAGCTGTTTTTT

v_gene: TRBV7-9
j_gene: TRBJ1-1
abundance: .
d_gene: .
CDR3aa: CASSPEGPHTEAFF
CDR3nt: TGTGCCAGCAGCCCGGAGGGGCCCCACACTGAAGCTTTCTTT

v_gene: TRBV28
j_gene: TRBJ1-2
abundance: .
d_gene: .
CDR3aa: CASRHQGIKDYGYTF
CDR3nt: TGTGCCAGCAGACACCAGGGAATAAAGGACTATGGCTACACCTTC

v_gene: TRBV4-1
j_gene: TRBJ1-5
abundance: .
d_gene: .
CDR3aa: CASSPRQLDSNQPQHF
CDR3nt: TGCGCCAGCAGCCCGAGACAGTTAGATAGCAATCAGCCCCAGCATTTT

v_gene: TRBV9
j_gene: TRBJ2-6
abundance: .
d_gene: .
CDR3aa: CASSVAGQGSSGANVLTF
CDR3nt: TGTGCCAGCAGCGTAGCTGGGCAGGGGTCCTCTGGGGCCAACGTCCTGACTTTC

v_gene: TRBV10-2
j_gene: TRBJ2-1
abundance: medium-sized
d_gene: .
CDR3aa: CASSTDSAGPYNEQFF
CDR3nt: TGCGCCAGCAGTACGGACAGCGCCGGCCCCTACAATGAGCAGTTCTTC

v_gene: TRBV5-8
j_gene: TRBJ1-1
abundance: once
d_gene: .
CDR3aa: CASSHPGLEAFF
CDR3nt: TGTGCCAGCAGTCATCCGGGTCTAGAAGCTTTCTTT

v_gene: TRBV5-8
j_gene: TRBJ2-3
abundance: .
d_gene: .
CDR3aa: CASSFGESTDTQYF
CDR3nt: TGTGCCAGCAGCTTTGGAGAGAGCACAGATACGCAGTATTTT

v_gene: TRBV6-1
j_gene: TRBJ2-7
abundance: .
d_gene: .
CDR3aa: CASSSQRVPSYEQYF
CDR3nt: TGTGCCAGCAGTTCCCAGCGGGTACCCTCCTACGAGCAGTACTTC

v_gene: TRBV9
j_gene: TRBJ2-3
abundance: .
d_gene: TRBD2
CDR3aa: CASSVTSGVPPDTQYF
CDR3nt: TGTGCCAGCAGCGTAACTAGCGGGGTACCGCCAGATACGCAGTATTTT